This T cell receptor beta chain comes out of a study of OX40 agonist ivuxolimab in advanced cancers. Study-level findings and limits: CD4+ T cells averaged fewer expanded clones than CD8+ T cells.

Sequenced by immunoSEQ multiplex PCR; TCRdb stores in-frame clones only, minus some. Of some 140,000 clones in the sample, 90% to 95% were seen once. Germline V gives CDR1 SGHTA, CDR2 FQGNSA. The V and J ends lost 6 bases and 3 bases respectively, with 8 bases between them. CDR3 size: 12 residues. For this clone: The target antigen is unknown.

The starting material was CD4+ or CD8+ T cells sorted from blood, obtained in a trial of the OX40 agonist ivuxolimab. The sequence was obtained from an adult with an advanced solid tumor such as melanoma, head and neck, liver or kidney cancer. The chain combines TRBV7-2 with TRBJ1-1; D possibly corresponds to TRBD1 (5 bases). CDR3 coding DNA: TGTGCCAGCAGAAAGACAGACACTGAAGCTTTCTTT. Its protein is CASRKTDTEAFF. Together with reference TRBV7-2 and TRBJ1-1, the CDR3 gives the full variable domain: GAGVSQSPSNKVTEKGKDVELRCDPISGHTALYWYRQSLGQGLEFLIYFQGNSAPDKSGLPSDRFSAERTGGSVSTLTIQRTQQEDSAVYLCASRKTDTEAFFGQGTRLTVV.